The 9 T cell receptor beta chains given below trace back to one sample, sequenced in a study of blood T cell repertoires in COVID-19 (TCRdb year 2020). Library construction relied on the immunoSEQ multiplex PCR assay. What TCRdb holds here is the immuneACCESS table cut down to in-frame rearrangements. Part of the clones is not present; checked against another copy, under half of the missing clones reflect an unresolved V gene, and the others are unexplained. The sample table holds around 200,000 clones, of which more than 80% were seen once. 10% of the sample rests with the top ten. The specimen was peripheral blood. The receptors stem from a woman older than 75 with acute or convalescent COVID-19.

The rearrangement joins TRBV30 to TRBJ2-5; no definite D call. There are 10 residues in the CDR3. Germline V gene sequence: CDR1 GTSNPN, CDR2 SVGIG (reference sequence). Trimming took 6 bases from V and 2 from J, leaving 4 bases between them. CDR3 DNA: TGTGCCTGCCAACAAGAGACCCAGTACTTC. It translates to CACQQETQYF.

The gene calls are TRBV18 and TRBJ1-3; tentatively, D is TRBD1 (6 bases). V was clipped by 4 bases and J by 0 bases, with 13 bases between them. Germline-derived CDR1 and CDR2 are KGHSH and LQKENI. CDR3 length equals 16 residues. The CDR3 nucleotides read TGTGCCAGCTCACAAGCAGGGGCCCACTCTGGAAACACCATATATTTT. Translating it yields CASSQAGAHSGNTIYF. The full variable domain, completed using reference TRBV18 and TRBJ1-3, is NAGVMQNPRHLVRRRGQEARLRCSPMKGHSHVYWYRQLPEEGLKFMVYLQKENIIDESGMPKERFSAEFPKEGPSILRIQQVVRGDSAAYFCASSQAGAHSGNTIYFGEGSWLTVV.

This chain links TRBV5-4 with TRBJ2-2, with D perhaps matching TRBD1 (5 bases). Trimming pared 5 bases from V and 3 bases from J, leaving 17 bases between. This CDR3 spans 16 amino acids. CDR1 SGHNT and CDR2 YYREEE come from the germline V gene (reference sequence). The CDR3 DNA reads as TGTGCCAGCAGTCCAGGCGGTCAGGGCGACACCGGGGAGCTGTTTTTT. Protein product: CASSPGGQGDTGELFF.

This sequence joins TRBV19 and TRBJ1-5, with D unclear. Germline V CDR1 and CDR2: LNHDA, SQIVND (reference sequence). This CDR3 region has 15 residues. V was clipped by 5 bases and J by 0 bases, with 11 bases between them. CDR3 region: CASSVILFSNQPQHF. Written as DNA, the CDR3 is TGTGCCAGTAGTGTGATACTCTTTAGCAATCAGCCCCAGCATTTT.

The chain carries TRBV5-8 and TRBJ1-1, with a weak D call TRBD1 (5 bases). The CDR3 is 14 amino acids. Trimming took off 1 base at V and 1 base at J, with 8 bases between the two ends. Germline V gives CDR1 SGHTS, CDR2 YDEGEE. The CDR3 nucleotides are TGTGCCAGCAGCTTGTTTAGGGGGAACACTGAAGCTTTCTTT. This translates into CASSLFRGNTEAFF. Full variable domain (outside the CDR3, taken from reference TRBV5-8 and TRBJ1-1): EAGVTQSPTHLIKTRGQQATLRCSPISGHTSVYWYQQALGLGLQFLLWYDEGEERNRGNFPPRFSGRQFPNYSSELNVNALELEDSALYLCASSLFRGNTEAFFGQGTRLTVV.

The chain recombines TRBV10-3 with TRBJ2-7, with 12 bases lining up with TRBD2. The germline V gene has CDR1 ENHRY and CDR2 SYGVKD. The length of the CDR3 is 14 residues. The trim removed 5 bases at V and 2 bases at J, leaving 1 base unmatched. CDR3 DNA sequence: TGTGCCATCAGTACTAGCGGGAGGACCTACGAGCAGTACTTC. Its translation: CAISTSGRTYEQYF.

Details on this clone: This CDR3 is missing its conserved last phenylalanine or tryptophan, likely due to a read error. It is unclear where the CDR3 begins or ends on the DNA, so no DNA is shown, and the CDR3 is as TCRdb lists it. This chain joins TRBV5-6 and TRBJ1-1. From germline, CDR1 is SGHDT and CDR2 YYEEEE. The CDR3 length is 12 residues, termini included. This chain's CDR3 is CASSLVAGNVRV.

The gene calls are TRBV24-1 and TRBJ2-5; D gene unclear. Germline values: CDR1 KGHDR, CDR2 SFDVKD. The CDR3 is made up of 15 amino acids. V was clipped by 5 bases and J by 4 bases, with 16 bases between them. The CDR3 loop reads CATSAIEVTGETQYF. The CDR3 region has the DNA TGTGCCACCAGTGCCATAGAGGTAACCGGAGAGACCCAGTACTTC.

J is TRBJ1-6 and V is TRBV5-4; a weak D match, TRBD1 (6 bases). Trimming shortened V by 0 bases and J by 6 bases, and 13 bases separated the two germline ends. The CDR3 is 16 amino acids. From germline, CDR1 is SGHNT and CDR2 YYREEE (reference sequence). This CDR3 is CASSLGTAGANSPLHF. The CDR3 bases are TGTGCCAGCAGCTTGGGGACAGCCGGGGCTAATTCACCCCTCCACTTT.